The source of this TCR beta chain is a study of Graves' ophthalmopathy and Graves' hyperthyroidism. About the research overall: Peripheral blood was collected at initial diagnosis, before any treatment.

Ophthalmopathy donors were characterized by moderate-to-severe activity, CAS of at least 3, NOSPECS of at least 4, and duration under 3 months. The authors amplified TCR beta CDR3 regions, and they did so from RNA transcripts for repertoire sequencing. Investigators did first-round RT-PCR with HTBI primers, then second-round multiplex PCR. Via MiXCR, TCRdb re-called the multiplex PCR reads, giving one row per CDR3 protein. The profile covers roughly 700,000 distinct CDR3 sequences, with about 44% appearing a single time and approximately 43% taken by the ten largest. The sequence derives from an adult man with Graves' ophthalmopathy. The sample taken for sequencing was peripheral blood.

The DNA of the CDR3 is TGTGCCAGCAGCCAAGATCTTTATGTTGGAGGGTTGTACGGCTACACCTTC. Translation gives CASSQDLYVGGLYGYTF. The chain employs TRBV7-3 and TRBJ1-2; D unclear. The V end was cut by 5 bases, the J end by 8 bases, with 27 bases between. The germline CDR1 and CDR2 sequences are SGHTA and FQGTGA. The CDR3 is 17 amino acids.